Below, 24 T cell receptor beta chains from the same sample are listed, as sequenced in a study of response to subunit inactivated influenza vaccine. Each CDR3 protein is one row after TCRdb ran MiXCR on the RT-PCR reads. This repertoire shows hundreds of thousands of distinct CDR3 sequences, over 9% found once; its top ten account for 11%. The sample was also reused in another study, on T cells expressing NK-cell markers. From that report: Beta-chain TCR cDNA was generated via 5'RACE template switching with UMIs.

The sample consisted of PBMCs from blood, taken on the day of vaccination. The receptors derive from a man over 45 who received an inactivated influenza vaccine.

The rearrangement links TRBV18 to TRBJ2-5, with 7 bases identical to TRBD1. This CDR3 region has 13 residues. Per germline, CDR1 KGHSH and CDR2 LQKENI. The trim removed 6 bases at V and 3 bases at J, leaving 4 bases unmatched. In DNA, the CDR3 is TGTGCCAGCTCGACAGGGATAGAAGAGACCCAGTACTTC. Protein product: CASSTGIEETQYF.

This clonotype has a handful of counts. The chain is built from TRBV12-3 or TRBV12-4 and TRBJ2-5; D possibly corresponds to TRBD2 (5 bases). The CDR3 runs to 14 residues. The germline V and J ends were trimmed by 1 base and 4 bases, with 10 bases remaining between them. The CDR3: CASSLDGNRETQYF. The CDR3 nucleotides are TGTGCCAGCAGTTTAGACGGGAATCGAGAGACCCAGTACTTC.

This clonotype occurred a few times. This sequence joins TRBV4-3 and TRBJ2-1, with a weak D call TRBD2 (5 bases). The V and J ends lost 4 bases and 6 bases respectively, with 25 bases between them. The CDR3 contains 18 residues. Germline loops: CDR1 LGHNA, CDR2 YSLEER. The chain's CDR3 is CASSLQVFAGGPSNEQFF. The DNA for the CDR3 is TGCGCCAGCAGCCTGCAAGTGTTTGCGGGCGGGCCCTCCAATGAGCAGTTCTTC.

The genes are TRBV12-3 or TRBV12-4 and TRBJ1-1, with 9 bases fitting TRBD1. The CDR3 is 15 amino acids. Unmatched junction bases numbered 5, after V lost 2 bases and J lost 4 bases. DNA for the CDR3: TGTGCCAGCAGTTTAACCGGGACAGGGTTCACTGAAGCTTTCTTT. Translating it yields CASSLTGTGFTEAFF.

This clonotype was found many times. Relative to the germline gene, one junction end is altered; a read error may explain this. The CDR3 loop reads CATSRADGAKNF. The CDR3, as DNA: TGTGCCACCAGCAGAGCGGACGGAGCAAAGAACTTC. This chain links TRBV15 with TRBJ2-7; D uncertain. CDR3 length: 12 amino acids. Germline assignment: CDR1 LNHNV and CDR2 YYDKDF (reference sequence). Combining the CDR3 with reference TRBV15 and TRBJ2-7 gives the whole variable domain DAMVIQNPRYQVTQFGKPVTLSCSQTLNHNVMYWYQQKSSQAPKLLFHYYDKDFNNEADTPDNFQSRRPNTSFCFLDIRSPGLGDTAMYLCATSRADGAKNFGPGTRLTVT.

The genes are TRBV11-2 and TRBJ1-6; D is unresolved. Per the germline V gene, CDR1 is SGHAT and CDR2 is FQNNGV. V shed 1 base and J shed 5 bases, with 9 bases lying between them. This CDR3 region has 15 residues. The CDR3 is CASSLGWFDNSPLHF. CDR3 DNA: TGTGCCAGCAGCTTAGGATGGTTTGATAATTCACCCCTCCACTTT. Combining the CDR3 with reference TRBV11-2 and TRBJ1-6 gives the whole variable domain EAGVAQSPRYKIIEKRQSVAFWCNPISGHATLYWYQQILGQGPKLLIQFQNNGVVDDSQLPKDRFSAERLKGVDSTLKIQPAKLEDSAVYLCASSLGWFDNSPLHFGNGTRLTVT.

The J gene is TRBJ2-2, the V gene TRBV18, with TRBD2 matching over 7 bases. J lost 6 bases, V lost 0 bases, and 1 base had no gene match. CDR1 and CDR2 (germline): KGHSH, LQKENI. The CDR3 is 14 residues long. CDR3 amino acids: CASSPPAGAGELFF. In DNA, the CDR3 is TGTGCCAGCTCACCACCCGCGGGGGCCGGGGAGCTGTTTTTT.

V gene TRBV5-1 combines with J gene TRBJ2-7, with D unresolved. V lost 4 bases to trimming and J lost 6 bases, with 14 bases between them. CDR1 SGHRS and CDR2 YFSETQ come from the germline V gene. CDR3 length: 13 residues. The CDR3 loop reads CASSRQVGFEQYF. As DNA, the CDR3 is TGCGCCAGCAGCCGGCAGGTGGGGTTCGAGCAGTACTTC.

This clonotype was recorded a few times. CDR3 bases: TGTGCCAGCAGTCCAAATGGGGGTCGCACAGATACGCAGTATTTT. Amino acid sequence: CASSPNGGRTDTQYF. The chain links TRBV28 to TRBJ2-3, with D perhaps given as TRBD1 or TRBD2 (5 bases each). The CDR3 consists of 15 residues. The germline gives CDR1 MDHEN, CDR2 SYDVKM. V was pared by 5 bases and J by 1 base, with 13 bases between.

The chain is built from TRBV10-3 and TRBJ2-7; D remains ambiguous. CDR3 length: 14 residues. The germline CDR1 and CDR2 sequences are ENHRY and SYGVKD. Trimming removed 4 bases at V and 2 bases at J, with 12 bases between. The CDR3 reads CAISAAVSPYEQYF. In nucleotides, the CDR3 is TGTGCCATCAGTGCGGCAGTCAGTCCCTACGAGCAGTACTTC.

V usage is TRBV28 and J usage is TRBJ2-2, with 9 bases aligning to TRBD2. The V gene's germline CDR1 is MDHEN and CDR2 SYDVKM. V shed 1 base and J 1 base; nucleotides not matched to a gene: 16. The CDR3 length is 21 residues. DNA for the CDR3: TGTGCCAGCAGTTTATTAAGCTTTGGTCTAGCGGGATTGGGGAACACCGGGGAGCTGTTTTTT. It codes for CASSLLSFGLAGLGNTGELFF.

The chain is built from TRBV25-1 and TRBJ2-3; D is ambiguous. CDR3 length equals 13 residues. Per germline, CDR1 MGHDK and CDR2 SYGVNS. Trimming cost V 4 bases and J 2 bases, with 7 bases left between them. The CDR3 loop reads CASSVTATDTQYF. The DNA for the CDR3 is TGTGCCAGCAGTGTAACAGCCACAGATACGCAGTATTTT.

This sequence joins TRBV6-2 or TRBV6-3 and TRBJ1-5; 7 nucleotides align to TRBD1. Germline values: CDR1 MNHEY, CDR2 SVGEGT. V trimming: 6 bases; J trimming: 0 bases; junction bases outside the gene matches: 14. The CDR3 contains 18 residues. The CDR3 here is CASSRTRDRLYSNQPQHF. CDR3 nucleotide sequence: TGTGCCAGCAGCCGCACCAGGGACAGACTCTATAGCAATCAGCCCCAGCATTTT.

V gene TRBV6-5 combines with J gene TRBJ1-2, with D possibly being TRBD1 (6 bases). Germline V lookup: CDR1 MNHEY, CDR2 SVGAGI. V dropped 4 bases and J dropped 8 bases, with 11 bases sitting between them. This CDR3 region has 12 residues. The DNA for the CDR3 is TGTGCCAGCAGTTCTGCAGGGGTCGGCTACACCTTC. As protein: CASSSAGVGYTF.

This clonotype showed up just a few times. Mismatch with germline at one junction end may stem from a read error. The chain carries TRBV4-3 and TRBJ2-1, with D uncertain. The CDR3 consists of 16 residues. CDR1 is LGHNA, CDR2 YSLEER, per germline. The DNA of the CDR3 is TGCGCCAGCAGCCAAGTCTTGCGGAAATCCTTCAATGAGCAGTTCTTC. It specifies CASSQVLRKSFNEQFF.

Many counts were recorded for this clonotype. A junction end diverges from the germline sequence, so it may reflect a read error. The chain links TRBV9 to TRBJ1-6, with 7 bases fitting TRBD1. This CDR3 spans 14 amino acids. The germline V gene encodes CDR1 SGDLS and CDR2 YYNGEE. CDR3 residues: CASSVGTDNSPLHF. The CDR3, as DNA: TGTGCCAGCAGTGTAGGGACAGATAATTCACCCCTCCACTTT.

This clonotype was observed a few times. V and J are TRBV29-1 and TRBJ2-3; 7 bases fit TRBD1. Germline V gene data show CDR1 as SQVTM and CDR2 as ANQGSEA. The CDR3 runs to 14 residues. J gave up 4 bases and V 3 bases, and 7 bases lay outside the gene matches. The CDR3 sequence: CSVETRQGSDTQYF. CDR3 nucleotides: TGCAGCGTTGAGACAAGACAGGGCTCAGATACGCAGTATTTT.

The sample holds many counts of this clonotype. The chain links TRBV12-3 or TRBV12-4 to TRBJ1-1; 8 bases line up with TRBD1. After removal of 6 bases from V and 1 base from J, the junction contained 4 bases not matched to a gene. The length of the CDR3 is 14 residues. The CDR3 region has the DNA TGTGCCAGCAGCCAAGGGACAGGGAACACTGAAGCTTTCTTT. As protein: CASSQGTGNTEAFF.

This clonotype was seen a few times. V and J are TRBV27 and TRBJ2-2; tentatively, D is TRBD1 or TRBD2 (6 bases each). Trimming cost V 3 bases and J 4 bases, with 15 bases left between them. This CDR3 is built from 16 residues. Germline V gives CDR1 MNHEY, CDR2 SMNVEV (reference sequence). CDR3 sequence reads: CASSFTGGVGTGELFF. In nucleotides, the CDR3 is TGTGCCAGCAGTTTTACCGGGGGCGTCGGCACCGGGGAGCTGTTTTTT.

The chain recombines TRBV4-3 with TRBJ2-5; 7 nucleotides agree with TRBD1. CDR1 LGHNA and CDR2 YSLEER come from the germline V gene. The CDR3 contains 14 residues. V shed 4 bases, J shed 7 bases, and the junction held 9 bases outside the gene matches. Here the CDR3 reads CASSPSTGTATQYF. The CDR3 bases are TGCGCCAGCAGCCCCTCGACAGGGACGGCGACCCAGTACTTC.

This clonotype was recorded at least ten times. The V gene is TRBV27, the J gene TRBJ2-3, with D tentatively TRBD1 or TRBD2 (6 bases each). V dropped 2 bases and J dropped 1 base, with 10 bases sitting between them. Germline loops: CDR1 MNHEY, CDR2 SMNVEV (reference sequence). This CDR3 region has 15 residues. The CDR3 loop is CASSLEGGRTDTQYF. CDR3 coding DNA: TGTGCCAGCAGTTTAGAGGGGGGCCGCACAGATACGCAGTATTTT.

This clonotype was observed a handful of times. The J gene is TRBJ2-4, the V gene TRBV4-1; 7 bases match TRBD1. This CDR3 region has 17 residues. The V gene end was trimmed by 4 bases and the J gene end by 6 bases; junction bases not matched to a gene: 15. The V gene's germline CDR1 is MGHRA and CDR2 YSYEKL. Here the CDR3 DNA reads TGCGCCAGCAGCCCGTTAGGACAGGACCAGGTCTCAAACATTCAGTACTTC. Encoded protein: CASSPLGQDQVSNIQYF.

This clonotype was found a few times. The rearrangement uses TRBV28 and TRBJ1-1; a weak D match, TRBD1 (5 bases). The V end lost 7 bases, the J end lost 2 bases, and 14 bases lay between the germline ends. CDR1 and CDR2 from the germline V gene are MDHEN and SYDVKM. The CDR3 runs to 14 residues. CDR3: CASTEGADNTEAFF. CDR3 bases: TGTGCCAGCACCGAAGGGGCAGATAACACTGAAGCTTTCTTT.

V gene TRBV6-5 combines with J gene TRBJ2-3; D unclear. CDR1 is MNHEY, CDR2 SVGAGI, per germline. CDR3 length: 16 residues. V was trimmed by 6 bases and J by 1 base, leaving 17 bases between them. The CDR3 DNA follows: TGTGCCAGCAGCACTACTTCGGCAGTAGGCACAGATACGCAGTATTTT. Its protein is CASSTTSAVGTDTQYF.